One and the same sample provided the 21 T cell receptor beta chains below, sequenced in a study of blood T cell repertoires in COVID-19. Only in-frame clones appear in the TCRdb table, and some are missing; sequencing was by immunoSEQ multiplex PCR. The table shows 150,000 to 200,000 clones, with about four fifths occurring only once. The sequencing sample was made of peripheral blood. The receptor set was obtained from a human donor with acute or convalescent COVID-19. The donor label of this sample is uncertain.

The rearrangement links TRBV2 to TRBJ2-3; TRBD2 matches at 13 bases. The CDR3 totals 16 residues. Unmatched junction bases numbered 9, after V lost 6 bases and J lost 6 bases. Germline values: CDR1 SNHLY, CDR2 FYNNEI. CDR3 in amino acids: CASRALAGGPRDTQYF. CDR3 DNA sequence: TGTGCCAGCAGGGCACTAGCGGGGGGGCCCCGGGATACGCAGTATTTT.

CDR3: CAWSVQGSGNTIYF. The CDR3 nucleotides are TGTGCCTGGAGTGTACAGGGTTCTGGAAACACCATATATTTT. The chain carries TRBV30 and TRBJ1-3, with D maybe TRBD1 (6 bases). The V end lost 0 bases, the J end lost 1 base, and 7 bases lay between the germline ends. Germline V CDR1 and CDR2: GTSNPN, SVGIG (reference sequence). The CDR3 extends over 14 amino acids.

In DNA, the CDR3 is TGTGCCAGCTCCCGACAGGAGGTAGAGACCCAGTACTTC. Translated, it gives CASSRQEVETQYF. The chain employs TRBV18 and TRBJ2-5, with D possibly TRBD1 on 6 matching bases. In germline, CDR1 is KGHSH, CDR2 LQKENI. V lost 6 bases and J 4 bases, leaving 12 bases between the germline ends. The CDR3 has 13 amino acids.

The gene calls are TRBV5-4 and TRBJ2-7, with TRBD1 matching 9 bases. Unmatched junction bases numbered 9, after V lost 0 bases and J lost 2 bases. Germline V gene data show CDR1 as SGHNT and CDR2 as YYREEE (reference sequence). The CDR3 is 17 residues long. CDR3 amino acids: CASSLGSGTGIPYEQYF. CDR3 bases: TGTGCCAGCAGCTTGGGGTCCGGGACAGGGATTCCCTACGAGCAGTACTTC.

The chain recombines TRBV5-3 with TRBJ2-7; TRBD2 matches 10 bases. TRBV5-3 belongs to the ORF category, with a function that is uncertain. This CDR3 has 15 residues. V shed 2 bases and J 2 bases; nucleotides not matched to a gene: 4. CDR3 DNA sequence: TGTGCCAGAAGCTTACAACTAGCGGGGACCTACGAGCAGTACTTC. This translates into CARSLQLAGTYEQYF.

The chain combines TRBV30 with TRBJ1-5; a possible D gene is TRBD1 (6 bases). The germline gives CDR1 GTSNPN, CDR2 SVGIG (reference sequence). This CDR3 comprises 14 residues. Trimming took 0 bases from V and 4 from J, leaving 10 bases between them. CDR3 protein: CAWSVSTGNQPQHF. The CDR3 nucleotides read TGTGCCTGGAGTGTAAGTACAGGGAATCAGCCCCAGCATTTT.

This rearrangement joins TRBV6-1 to TRBJ1-1; TRBD1 might be the D (6 bases). Trimming stripped 2 bases from V and 6 bases from J, with 10 bases between. This CDR3 is built from 13 residues. CDR1 is MNHNS, CDR2 SASEGT, per germline. CDR3 residues: CASSETRTAEAFF. Here the CDR3 DNA reads TGTGCCAGCAGTGAAACTAGGACAGCTGAAGCTTTCTTT.

The chain has TRBV7-8 and TRBJ1-2; D call uncertain. The V gene lost 0 bases and the J gene lost 0 bases, with 8 bases spanning the gap. CDR1 is SGHVS, CDR2 FQNEAQ, per germline. The CDR3 totals 15 residues. In DNA form, the CDR3 reads TGTGCCAGCAGCTTAGCGTACACAACTAACTATGGCTACACCTTC. Protein product: CASSLAYTTNYGYTF.

The chain has TRBV4-2 and TRBJ2-7, with 9 bases that match TRBD1. The J segment lost 6 bases and the V segment lost 3 bases, leaving 9 bases of the junction unmatched. CDR1 LGHNA and CDR2 YNFKEQ come from the germline V gene. The CDR3 spans 15 residues. The CDR3 protein is CASSQDGQGYGEQYF. As DNA, the CDR3 is TGTGCCAGCAGCCAGGACGGACAGGGGTACGGCGAGCAGTACTTC.

The rearrangement uses TRBV5-4 and TRBJ2-3; tentatively, D is TRBD2 (7 bases). Trimming cost V 7 bases and J 2 bases, with 17 bases left between them. The germline CDR1 and CDR2 sequences are SGHNT and YYREEE (reference sequence). The length of the CDR3 is 15 residues. CDR3 protein: CASETGGGSTDTQYF. The CDR3 DNA is TGTGCCAGCGAGACGGGCGGGGGCTCCACAGATACGCAGTATTTT.

This clone was counted only a few times. The chain recombines TRBV6-5 with TRBJ1-2; 7 positions agree with TRBD1. With V trimmed by 6 bases and J by 1 base, 8 bases remained unmatched. The CDR3 runs to 15 residues. CDR1 is MNHEY, CDR2 SVGAGI, per germline. The CDR3 nucleotides read TGTGCCAGCAGGCTCGGGACAGAATATAACTATGGCTACACCTTC. Translation: CASRLGTEYNYGYTF.

This clone was counted once. The chain combines TRBV5-4 with TRBJ2-3; the match to TRBD2 covers 8 bases. With V trimmed by 4 bases and J by 5 bases, 6 bases remained unmatched. The CDR3 loop spans 14 amino acids. Germline V gives CDR1 SGHNT, CDR2 YYREEE (reference sequence). CDR3 protein: CASSPGGRGDTQYF. The DNA for the CDR3 is TGTGCCAGCAGCCCGGGGGGGAGAGGAGATACGCAGTATTTT.

This clone showed up just a few times. The chain employs TRBV7-9 and TRBJ2-7, with 8 bases that match TRBD1. V gave up 8 bases and J gave up 0 bases; unmatched junction bases: 6. The CDR3 contains 14 residues. CDR1 and CDR2 (germline): SEHNR, FQNEAQ (reference sequence). Written as DNA, the CDR3 is TGTGCCAGCGAGATACAGGGGGGCTCCTACGAGCAGTACTTC. This sequence encodes CASEIQGGSYEQYF.

The chain links TRBV7-9 to TRBJ2-1; 8 bases are shared with TRBD2. The CDR3 runs 15 residues. The trim removed 2 bases at V and 5 bases at J, leaving 5 bases unmatched. Germline V gene sequence: CDR1 SEHNR, CDR2 FQNEAQ (reference sequence). The CDR3 loop is CASSLYSGGDNEQFF. Written as DNA, the CDR3 is TGTGCCAGCAGCTTATATTCGGGAGGGGACAATGAGCAGTTCTTC.

The rearrangement uses TRBV6-5 and TRBJ2-3; unclear D gene. Per the germline V gene, CDR1 is MNHEY and CDR2 is SVGAGI. The ends were cut back, 6 bases at V and 0 bases at J, with 10 bases in the middle. The CDR3 consists of 14 residues. The CDR3 coding sequence is TGTGCCAGCAGGCCGGGTGCTAGCACAGATACGCAGTATTTT. Translated: CASRPGASTDTQYF.

This clone was seen more than once but under ten times. V and J are TRBV7-8 and TRBJ2-4, with 14 bases lining up with TRBD2. This CDR3 comprises 16 residues. V shed 5 bases, J shed 4 bases, and the junction held 4 bases outside the gene matches. CDR1 is SGHVS, CDR2 FQNEAQ, per germline. In DNA, the CDR3 is TGTGCCAGCAGCCCAAGACTAGCGGGAGGGAAAAACATTCAGTACTTC. Protein: CASSPRLAGGKNIQYF. The full variable domain, completed using reference TRBV7-8 and TRBJ2-4, is GAGVSQSPRYKVAKRGQDVALRCDPISGHVSLFWYQQALGQGPEFLTYFQNEAQLDKSGLPSDRFFAERPEGSVSTLKIQRTQQEDSAVYLCASSPRLAGGKNIQYFGAGTRLSVL.

The table lists this clone with a few counts. This chain uses TRBV12-3 or TRBV12-4 with TRBJ2-7; the match to TRBD1 covers 9 bases. The CDR3 is made up of 13 amino acids. After removal of 5 bases from V and 3 bases from J, the junction contained 2 bases not matched to a gene. The CDR3 reads CASSTTGGYEQYF. The CDR3 DNA follows: TGTGCCAGCAGTACGACAGGGGGCTACGAGCAGTACTTC.

This chain connects TRBV6-6 to TRBJ1-1; 7 positions match TRBD1. The germline V gene encodes CDR1 MNHNY and CDR2 SVGAGI (reference sequence). Trimming at V came to 7 bases and at J to 0 bases, leaving 5 bases not matched to a gene. This CDR3 is 14 amino acids long. This chain's CDR3 is CASTPGQVNTEAFF. CDR3 nucleotides: TGTGCCAGCACCCCTGGACAGGTGAACACTGAAGCTTTCTTT.

This rearrangement joins TRBV28 to TRBJ2-1; 10 positions agree with TRBD2. V gave up 2 bases and J gave up 6 bases; unmatched junction bases: 7. The CDR3 runs 16 residues. Germline V gene sequence: CDR1 MDHEN, CDR2 SYDVKM. CDR3 residues: CASSLEGPSGSNEQFF. In nucleotides, the CDR3 is TGTGCCAGCAGTTTAGAGGGACCTAGCGGGAGCAATGAGCAGTTCTTC.

The sample holds one count of this clone. The J gene is TRBJ2-1, the V gene TRBV5-1; 7 nucleotides line up with TRBD1. The junction had 7 bases not matched to a gene; V was cut back by 4 bases and J by 6 bases. The CDR3 covers 14 residues. The V gene's germline CDR1 is SGHRS and CDR2 YFSETQ. The CDR3: CASSASDRINEQFF. The CDR3 DNA reads as TGCGCCAGCAGCGCCTCGGACAGGATCAATGAGCAGTTCTTC. Complete variable domain (other parts from reference TRBV5-1 and TRBJ2-1): KAGVTQTPRYLIKTRGQQVTLSCSPISGHRSVSWYQQTPGQGLQFLFEYFSETQRNKGNFPGRFSGRQFSNSRSEMNVSTLELGDSALYLCASSASDRINEQFFGPGTRLTVL.

CDR3 coding DNA: TGTGCCAGCCACCGCGGACACTACGAGCAGTACTTC. Its protein is CASHRGHYEQYF. This rearrangement joins TRBV6-5 to TRBJ2-7, with D perhaps matching TRBD1 (5 bases). Between the trimmed V and J ends, which lost 8 bases and 3 bases, there was a span of 11 bases. CDR1 is MNHEY and CDR2 is SVGAGI in the germline V gene. This CDR3 comprises 12 residues.